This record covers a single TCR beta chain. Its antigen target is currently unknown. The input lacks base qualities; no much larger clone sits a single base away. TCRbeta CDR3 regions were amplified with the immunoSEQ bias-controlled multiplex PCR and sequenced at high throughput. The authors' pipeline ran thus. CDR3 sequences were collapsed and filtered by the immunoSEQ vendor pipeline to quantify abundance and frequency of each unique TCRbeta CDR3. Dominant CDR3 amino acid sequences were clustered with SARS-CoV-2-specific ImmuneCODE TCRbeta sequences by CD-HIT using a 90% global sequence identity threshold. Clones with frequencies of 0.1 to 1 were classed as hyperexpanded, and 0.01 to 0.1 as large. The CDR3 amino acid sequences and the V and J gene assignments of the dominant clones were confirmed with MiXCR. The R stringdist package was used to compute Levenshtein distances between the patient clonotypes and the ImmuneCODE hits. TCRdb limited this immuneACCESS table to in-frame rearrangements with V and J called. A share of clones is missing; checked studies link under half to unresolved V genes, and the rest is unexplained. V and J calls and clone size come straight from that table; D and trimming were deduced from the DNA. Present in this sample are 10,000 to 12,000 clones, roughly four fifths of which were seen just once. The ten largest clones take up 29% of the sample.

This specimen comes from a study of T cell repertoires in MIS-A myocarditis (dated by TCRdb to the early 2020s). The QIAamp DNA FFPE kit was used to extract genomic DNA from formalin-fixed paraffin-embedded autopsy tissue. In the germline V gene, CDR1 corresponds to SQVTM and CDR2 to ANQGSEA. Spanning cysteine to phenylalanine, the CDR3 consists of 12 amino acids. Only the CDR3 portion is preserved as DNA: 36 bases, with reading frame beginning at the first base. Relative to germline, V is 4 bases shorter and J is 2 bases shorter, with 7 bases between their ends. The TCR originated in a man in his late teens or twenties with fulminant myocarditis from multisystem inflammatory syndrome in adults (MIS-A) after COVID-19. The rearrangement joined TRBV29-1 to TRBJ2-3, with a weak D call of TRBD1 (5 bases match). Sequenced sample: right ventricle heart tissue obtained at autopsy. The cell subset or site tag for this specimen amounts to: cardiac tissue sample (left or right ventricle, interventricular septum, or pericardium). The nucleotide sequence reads TGCAGCGTTGCGACAGACACAGATACGCAGTATTTT. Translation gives CSVATDTDTQYF.